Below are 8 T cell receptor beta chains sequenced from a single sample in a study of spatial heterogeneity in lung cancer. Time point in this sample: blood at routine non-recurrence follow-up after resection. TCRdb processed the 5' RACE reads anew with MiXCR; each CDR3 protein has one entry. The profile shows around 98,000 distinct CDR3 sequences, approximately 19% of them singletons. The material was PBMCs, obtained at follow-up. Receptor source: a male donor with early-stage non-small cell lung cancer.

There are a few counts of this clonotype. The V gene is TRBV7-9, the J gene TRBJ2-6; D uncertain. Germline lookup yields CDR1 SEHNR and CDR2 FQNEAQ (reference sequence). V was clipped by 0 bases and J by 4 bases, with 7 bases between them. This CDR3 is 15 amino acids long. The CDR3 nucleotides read TGTGCCAGCAGCTTAGCGCGGAGAGGGGCCAACGTCCTGACTTTC. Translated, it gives CASSLARRGANVLTF.

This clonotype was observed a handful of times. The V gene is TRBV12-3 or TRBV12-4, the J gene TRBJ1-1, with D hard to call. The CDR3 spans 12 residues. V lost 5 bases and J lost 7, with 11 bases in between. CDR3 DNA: TGTGCCAGCAGTCCCATTTTAGATGAAGCTTTCTTT. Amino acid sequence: CASSPILDEAFF.

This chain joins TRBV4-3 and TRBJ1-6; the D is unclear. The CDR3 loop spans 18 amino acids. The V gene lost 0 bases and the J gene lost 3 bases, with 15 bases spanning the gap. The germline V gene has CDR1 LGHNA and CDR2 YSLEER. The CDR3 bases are TGCGCCAGCAGCCAAGAAGCCCCGTGGGGTGTCTATAATTCACCCCTCCACTTT. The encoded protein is CASSQEAPWGVYNSPLHF.

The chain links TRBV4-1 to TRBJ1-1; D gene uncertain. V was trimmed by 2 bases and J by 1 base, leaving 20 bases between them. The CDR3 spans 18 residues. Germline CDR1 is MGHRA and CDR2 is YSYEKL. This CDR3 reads CASSQRPLGMVSNTEAFF. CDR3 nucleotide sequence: TGCGCCAGCAGCCAAAGGCCCCTCGGGATGGTTTCGAACACTGAAGCTTTCTTT.

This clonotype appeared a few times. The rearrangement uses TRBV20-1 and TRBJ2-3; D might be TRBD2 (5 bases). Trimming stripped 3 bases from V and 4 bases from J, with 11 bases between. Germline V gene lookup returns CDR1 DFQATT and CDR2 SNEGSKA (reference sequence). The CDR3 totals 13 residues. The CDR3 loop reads CSARRDSPDTQYF. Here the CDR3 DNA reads TGCAGTGCTAGGAGGGATTCCCCAGATACGCAGTATTTT.

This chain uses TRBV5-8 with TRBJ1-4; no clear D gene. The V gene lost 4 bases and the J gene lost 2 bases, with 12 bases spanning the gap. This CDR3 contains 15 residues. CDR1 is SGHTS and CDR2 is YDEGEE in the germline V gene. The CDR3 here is CASSPGRGTNEKLFF. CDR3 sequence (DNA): TGTGCCAGCAGCCCGGGCCGCGGGACTAATGAAAAACTGTTTTTT.

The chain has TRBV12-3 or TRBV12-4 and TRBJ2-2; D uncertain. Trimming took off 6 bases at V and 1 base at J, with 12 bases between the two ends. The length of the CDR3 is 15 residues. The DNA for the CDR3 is TGTGCCAGCAGCCGGGCACCCTTGAACACCGGGGAGCTGTTTTTT. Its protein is CASSRAPLNTGELFF.

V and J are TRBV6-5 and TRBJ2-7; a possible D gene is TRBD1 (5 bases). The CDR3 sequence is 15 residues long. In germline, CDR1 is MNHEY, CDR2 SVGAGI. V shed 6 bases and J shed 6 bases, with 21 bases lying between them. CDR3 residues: CASSGQGNRFVEQYF. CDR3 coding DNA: TGTGCCAGCAGCGGGCAGGGTAACAGGTTTGTCGAGCAGTACTTC.